A selection of T cell receptor beta chains follows, all from one sample in a study of cytomegalovirus exposure and HLA in healthy donors. Method: immunoSEQ multiplex PCR; TCRdb's copy keeps in-frame clones and lacks some. Of 160,000 or so clones in the sample, around 80% are singletons; the top ten hold around 2.4%. Sequenced sample: PBMCs. All receptors derive from a female donor in good health and CMV-seronegative. Each CDR3 is given without its conserved first and last residue. The order of the fields is V gene, clone size, J gene, CDR3 protein. Clone size, where shown, is once, few, many, or a class for clones that have expanded.

TRBV25-1	NA	NA	ASSPVQGISYEQY
TRBV28	few	TRBJ1-5	ASSLGGWQPQH
TRBV7-2	NA	TRBJ1-4	ASSLRANEKLF
TRBV4-2	NA	TRBJ1-6	ASSRAQGSPLH
TRBV6-5	NA	TRBJ1-1	ASSYSEQINTEAF
TRBV11-2	NA	TRBJ2-7	ASSSKGGRDEQY
TRBV5-5	NA	TRBJ1-5	ASSLSYRVSNQPQH
TRBV7-2	NA	TRBJ2-1	ASSSTDLNEQF
TRBV30	few	TRBJ2-1	AWSRLGAYNEQF
TRBV27	NA	TRBJ2-7	ASSVGGRYNQD
TRBV7-3	few	TRBJ2-4	ASSLAGGPKNIQY
TRBV4-1	NA	TRBJ1-2	ASSQRGGDGSGGYT
TRBV20-1	once	TRBJ1-1	SAPGQVEAF
TRBV25-1	once	TRBJ1-5	ASSEWEGGDQPQH
TRBV27	NA	TRBJ1-5	ASSRQGGSNQPQH
TRBV19	NA	TRBJ2-1	ASSTGGRGVQF
TRBV11-3	NA	TRBJ2-1	ASSASGTGIEQF
TRBV19	NA	TRBJ1-2	ASSPRGAPTGYGYT
TRBV7-2	NA	TRBJ2-5	ASSLRRGLRETQY
TRBV6-1	NA	TRBJ2-7	ASSEEAGGVYEQY
TRBV2	NA	TRBJ2-1	ASKVRTNEQF
TRBV13	NA	TRBJ1-2	ASSLGQGIYGYT
TRBV19	NA	TRBJ2-2	ASSITGNTGELF
TRBV27	NA	TRBJ2-7	ASSFRGESYEQY
TRBV6-4	NA	TRBJ2-1	ASSEGTSGDNEQF
TRBV5-1	NA	TRBJ2-2	ASSLEGGVIGELF
TRBV4-2	NA	TRBJ2-5	ASSQDRGLKTQY
TRBV12-2	NA	TRBJ2-7	ASRLRGGRFCEQY
TRBV2	NA	TRBJ2-5	ASSRGETQY
TRBV6-5	NA	TRBJ2-7	ASSYLSGGPYEQY
TRBV4-2	once	TRBJ2-2	ASSSPGSTSGGPNTGELF
TRBV6-5	few	TRBJ2-7	ASSYSGGRREQY
TRBV15	few	TRBJ2-1	ATSRETILAGGPNEQF
TRBV4-3	NA	TRBJ2-7	ASSQGLGQGAREQY
TRBV28	NA	TRBJ1-3	ASSLIQGNSGNTIY
TRBV30	NA	TRBJ2-5	ATAGQQTQY
TRBV13	NA	TRBJ2-3	ASSGRGGFDTQY
TRBV6-6	NA	TRBJ2-7	ASRAGTGSSYEQY
TRBV7-6	NA	TRBJ2-1	ASSGGLALYNEQF
TRBV7-2	once	TRBJ1-2	ASSLAGAYGYT
TRBV28	NA	TRBJ2-7	ASGGSSYEQY
TRBV19	NA	TRBJ2-3	ASSEQPSATQY